This TCR beta chain is drawn from a study of T cell changes during pregnancy in multiple sclerosis. The repertoire was sequenced with immunoSEQ multiplex PCR; TCRdb's copy has only in-frame clones and lacks some. The data contain some 100,000 clones, more than 90% of them singletons. CDR1 is MNHNY, CDR2 SVGAGI, per germline (reference sequence). Trimming took 5 bases from V and 0 from J; bases not matched to a gene: 7. The CDR3 is made up of 15 amino acids. Material: peripheral blood, obtained in the second trimester of pregnancy. This sequence originates from a female donor with multiple sclerosis, enrolled in a pregnancy study. The rearrangement uses TRBV6-6 and TRBJ2-7; 7 bases agree with TRBD2. The CDR3 loop reads CASSPLATTSYEQYF. CDR3 nucleotide sequence: TGTGCCAGCAGTCCACTAGCGACAACCTCCTACGAGCAGTACTTC.